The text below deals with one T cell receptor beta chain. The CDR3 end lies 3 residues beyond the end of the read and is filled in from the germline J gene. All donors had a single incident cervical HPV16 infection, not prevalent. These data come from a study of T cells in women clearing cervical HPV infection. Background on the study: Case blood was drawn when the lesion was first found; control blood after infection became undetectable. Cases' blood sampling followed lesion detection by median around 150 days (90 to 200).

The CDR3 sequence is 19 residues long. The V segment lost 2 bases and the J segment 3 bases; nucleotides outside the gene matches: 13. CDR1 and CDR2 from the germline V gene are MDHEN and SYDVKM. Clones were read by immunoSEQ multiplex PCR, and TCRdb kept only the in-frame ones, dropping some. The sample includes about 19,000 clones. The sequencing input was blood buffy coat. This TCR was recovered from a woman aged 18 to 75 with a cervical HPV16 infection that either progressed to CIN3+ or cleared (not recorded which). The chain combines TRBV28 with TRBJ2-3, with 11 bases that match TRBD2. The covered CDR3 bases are TGTGCCAGCAGTTTAAACAGGCTAGGTAGCGGGGGGGCGACAGATACG. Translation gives CASSLNRLGSGGATDT. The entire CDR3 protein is CASSLNRLGSGGATDTQYF.